These T cell receptor beta chains were read from a single sample in a study of tumor-infiltrating lymphocytes in primary liver carcinoma. Using its own MiXCR run on the multiplex PCR reads, TCRdb lists one record per CDR3 protein. The data show about 210,000 distinct CDR3 sequences, with around 60% seen just once and roughly 7% held by the top ten. The sequenced sample consisted of peripheral blood. The source of these receptors is a woman aged 60-75 years with primary liver carcinoma and hepatitis B virus infection. Each CDR3 is given with its conserved first and last residue. The order of the fields is clone size, J gene, V gene, D gene, CDR3 length, CDR3 DNA, CDR3 protein. A D gene is named only where the DNA matches it firmly. Clone size, where shown, is once, few, many, or a class for clones that have expanded.

NA	TRBJ2-2	TRBV19	TRBD1	17	TGTGCCAGTAGTACCCCTGGGACAGGGAAAGTGTCCGGGGAGCTGTTTTTT	CASSTPGTGKVSGELFF
NA	TRBJ2-5	TRBV5-1	NA	16	TGCGCCAGCAGCAAATCAGGACACGAAAGCTCAGAGACCCAGTACTTC	CASSKSGHESSETQYF
few	TRBJ2-3	TRBV7-3	NA	15	TGTGCCAGCAGCTTATCGGTTCCGGGGGCAGATACGCAGTATTTT	CASSLSVPGADTQYF
many	TRBJ2-1	TRBV6-5	NA	14	TGTGCCAGTCAAACCCAGGGGCTCTACAATGAGCAGTTCTTC	CASQTQGLYNEQFF
NA	TRBJ2-7	TRBV5-1	NA	15	TGCGCCAGCAGCACCACACTGCCTGGCTCCTACGGGCAGTACTTC	CASSTTLPGSYGQYF
once	TRBJ2-7	TRBV6-1	NA	13	TGTGCCAGCAGCATCGGACAGTTCTACGAGCAGTACTTC	CASSIGQFYEQYF
NA	TRBJ2-1	TRBV11-2	TRBD2	15	TGTGCCAGCAGCTTAGAAAGCGGGAGTGTGGGTGAGCAATTCTTC	CASSLESGSVGEQFF
NA	TRBJ2-2	TRBV11-3	NA	15	TGTGCCGGCAGTCCTCCGCAAGGACCGACCGGGGAGTTGTTTTTT	CAGSPPQGPTGELFF
NA	TRBJ1-2	TRBV28	NA	15	TGTGCCAGCAGGGGGGAGGGCTTCGGAAACTATGGCTACACCTTC	CASRGEGFGNYGYTF
few	TRBJ2-7	TRBV11-2	NA	18	TGTGCCAGTAGCTTAGATTGGGTCAGTCTAGCGTGTCCCTATGAGCAGTACTTC	CASSLDWVSLACPYEQYF
NA	TRBJ1-1	TRBV28	NA	15	TGTGCCAGCAGTTCCCCTGCGGGCCCGAACACTGAAGCTTTCTTT	CASSSPAGPNTEAFF
few	TRBJ1-1	TRBV5-1	TRBD1	15	TGCGCCAGCTCAGGGACAGCTCAAATGAACACTGAAGCTTTCTTT	CASSGTAQMNTEAFF
NA	TRBJ2-6	TRBV29-1	NA	16	TGCAGCGTCCGGGGTGCCCCGCCCTCTGGGACCAACGTCCTGACTTTC	CSVRGAPPSGTNVLTF
NA	TRBJ2-2	TRBV12-5	NA	17	TGTGTTAGTGGTTTGGTACTCCCAGCATCACGGACCGGGGAGCTGTTTTTT	CVSGLVLPASRTGELFF
NA	TRBJ1-2	TRBV28	NA	14	TGTGCCAGCAGTCTCCCCGGGACATGGGAAGGCTACACCTTC	CASSLPGTWEGYTF
many	TRBJ2-1	TRBV11-3	TRBD2	17	TGTGCCAGCAGCGGGTCCTCCCTAGCGGGAGCTACAGATGAGCAGTTCTTC	CASSGSSLAGATDEQFF
many	TRBJ2-7	TRBV10-3	NA	11	TGTGCCATCAGTGAAGGCCCGCCTCTGTACTTC	CAISEGPPLYF
NA	TRBJ2-7	TRBV6-1	NA	12	TGTGCCAGCACTTGGGACCGGGGCGAGCAGTACTTC	CASTWDRGEQYF
NA	TRBJ2-2	TRBV14	NA	14	TGTGCCAGCAGCAGACAGGCGAACACCGGGGAACTGTTTTTT	CASSRQANTGELFF
NA	TRBJ1-4	TRBV29-1	NA	15	TGCAGCGTTGATGCCCCTCTAGACAGTGCGACGAAACTGTTTTTT	CSVDAPLDSATKLFF
many	TRBJ2-1	TRBV29-1	NA	14	TGCAGCGTTGTAGTTACTGACTCCTACAATGAGCAGTTCTTC	CSVVVTDSYNEQFF
NA	TRBJ2-7	TRBV10-3	NA	16	TGTGCCATCAGTGAGTCAGGGACAATCTTCTCCTACGAGCAGTACTTC	CAISESGTIFSYEQYF
NA	TRBJ2-5	TRBV4-2	TRBD2	19	TGTGCCAGCAGCCAAGGGTCCTTTTGGGGGGGGTGTCGGCAAGAGACCCAGTACTTC	CASSQGSFWGGCRQETQYF
NA	TRBJ1-1	TRBV7-8	NA	13	TGTGCCAGCGGCTGGAACGGCGTAACTGAAGCTTTCTTT	CASGWNGVTEAFF
many	TRBJ1-6	TRBV11-2	NA	18	TGTGCCACCGGTCGGTTAAGGACGGATTCCCACAATAATTCACCCCTCCACTTT	CATGRLRTDSHNNSPLHF
NA	TRBJ2-1	TRBV11-2	TRBD1	15	TGTGCCAGCAGCCCCTCGGGACAGTCCTACAGTGAGCAGTTCTTC	CASSPSGQSYSEQFF
NA	TRBJ2-1	TRBV4-1	NA	12	TGCACCAGCAGCCAAGAGGTGAGTGAGCAGTTCTTC	CTSSQEVSEQFF
few	TRBJ1-2	TRBV28	NA	13	TGTGCCAGCAGGCGCCCGGGGGAGGGAGGCTACACCTTC	CASRRPGEGGYTF
once	TRBJ2-3	TRBV29-1	NA	12	TGCAGCGCCTCGAGGCAGAGAAATACGCAGTATTTT	CSASRQRNTQYF
many	TRBJ2-1	TRBV5-1	NA	13	TGCGCCAGTCAAGCGGACTCCTACAATGAGCAGTTCTTC	CASQADSYNEQFF
many	TRBJ2-1	TRBV5-5	NA	13	TGTGCCAGCAGCTTGGGGGTGGTGAATGAGCAGTTCTTC	CASSLGVVNEQFF
NA	TRBJ1-6	TRBV6-5	NA	12	TGTACCAGTAGTTACTTTGATTCACCCCTCCACTTT	CTSSYFDSPLHF
NA	TRBJ1-1	TRBV28	TRBD1	14	TGTGCCAGCCAACGTGGACAGGGGGGGTCTGAAGCTTTCTTT	CASQRGQGGSEAFF
NA	TRBJ2-6	TRBV11-1	TRBD2	18	TGTGCCAGCAGCGACGGGAGGGACGGCTACTCTGGGGCCAACATCCTGACTTTC	CASSDGRDGYSGANILTF
many	TRBJ2-6	TRBV12-3/TRBV12-4	NA	17	TGTGCCAGCAGTTTAGCGACTGGCTCCCCTGGGGCCAACGTCCTGACTTTC	CASSLATGSPGANVLTF
NA	TRBJ2-7	TRBV4-1	TRBD1	14	TGCACCAGCAGCCCGTACAGGGGTAGCTACGAGCAGTACTTC	CTSSPYRGSYEQYF
NA	TRBJ2-5	TRBV9	NA	12	TGTGCCAGCAGCTCTTTCGGAGAGACCCTGTACTTC	CASSSFGETLYF